One TCR beta chain is described in this entry. Antigen unknown. The V gene lost 5 bases and the J gene lost 5 bases, with 15 bases spanning the gap. The CDR3 covers 14 residues. Germline V gene sequence: CDR1 MNHEY, CDR2 SMNVEV (reference sequence). The data are from a study of cytomegalovirus exposure and HLA in healthy donors. The wider study: An earlier analysis identified 117 million unique TCR beta sequences in about 200 million T cells. Unique TCRs numbering roughly 85 million, obtained from HLA-typed donors, made up an early data release.

The PCR contained 60 Vbeta and 13 Jbeta primers. Profiled with immunoSEQ multiplex PCR; TCRdb holds only in-frame clones, not every one. This sample has about 160,000 clones; 85% occur once, and the top ten carry 1%. Points from the study as a whole: Specific recognition of CMV antigens was confirmed in vitro for a few chains (all CMV-associated).

V and J are TRBV27 and TRBJ2-5, with D perhaps matching TRBD2 (6 bases). The sample was PBMCs. The receptor was derived from a boy between 2 and 15 years old in good health and CMV-seronegative. The CDR3 loop reads CASSTLGGGETQYF. In DNA, the CDR3 is TGTGCCAGCAGTACCCTGGGGGGTGGGGAGACCCAGTACTTC.